In this sample, the clone carrying this T cell receptor (beta chain) turned up once. Antigen specificity is unknown. The CDR3 is 11 residues long. CDR1 is DFQATT, CDR2 SNEGSKA, per germline (reference sequence). The V end was cut by 4 bases, the J end by 8 bases, with 8 bases between. This record comes from a study of shared clonotypes between healthy human individuals. Study conclusions and caveats: In a few donors, around 5.5% of naive CD4 clonotypes appeared in common.

The data were produced by immunoSEQ multiplex PCR, yet TCRdb's version contains in-frame clones alone and is incomplete. This table has roughly 1,000,000 clones, about 80% appearing once. The chain is built from TRBV20-1 and TRBJ1-4; D is unclear. Source material: memory CD4+ T cells from PBMCs. Subset in this sample: CD45RA-negative fraction. The sequence was collected from a man between 18 and 29 years old in good health. Some clones in this sample may be carry-over from other donors' samples. Here the CDR3 DNA reads TGCAGTGCTACTGAAGCCGAAAAACTGTTTTTT. This codes for CSATEAEKLFF.